A selection of T cell receptor beta chains follows, all from one sample in a study of T cell repertoires in cytomegalovirus infection. Their target antigens are unknown. TCRdb itself ran the reads through MiXCR, one entry per CDR3 protein. The data show around 430,000 distinct CDR3 sequences, about 39% seen once. The sample here was cultured PBMCs, taken from culture after CMV antigen stimulation. The source of these receptors is a human donor in good health (CMV status not recorded). Some clones in this sample may be carry-over from other donors' samples. CDR3s include the opening cysteine and the closing phenylalanine or tryptophan. D genes are given only for firm matches. Expanded clones get a size class; other rows say once, few or many, or leave the size out.

cdr3_nt | cdr3_aa | j_call | clone_size | d_call | v_call
TGTGCCAGCACAGAGACAGGGGTTGCCGGGGAGCTGTTTTTT | CASTETGVAGELFF | TRBJ2-2 | - | TRBD1 | TRBV7-2
TGTGCCACTAAACGGGAGGGGGCTAATAGGGAGCAGTTCTTC | CATKREGANREQFF | TRBJ2-1 | - | - | TRBV7-2
TGCGCCAGCAGCCACTTAAGACAGGGGAGGGACACTGAAGCTTTCTTT | CASSHLRQGRDTEAFF | TRBJ1-1 | - | TRBD1 | TRBV4-1
TGTGCCATCAGTGAGTCGACAGGGGGTACCGGGGAGCTGTTTTTT | CAISESTGGTGELFF | TRBJ2-2 | - | TRBD1 | TRBV10-3
TGTGCCAGCAGCTTGTACGGGACTACGGCGCAGTTCTTC | CASSLYGTTAQFF | TRBJ2-1 | - | TRBD2 | TRBV7-2
TGTGCCAGCCTAAGGGGGGGTGCGGGAGATGAAAAACTGTTTTTT | CASLRGGAGDEKLFF | TRBJ1-4 | few | - | TRBV28
TGTGCCAGTAGTCCGGGACAAAGCCATCAGCCCCAGCATTTT | CASSPGQSHQPQHF | TRBJ1-5 | - | - | TRBV19
TGTGCCATCAGTCCGGGACAGGGGGCTTCCTACGAGCAGTACTTC | CAISPGQGASYEQYF | TRBJ2-7 | - | TRBD1 | TRBV10-3
TGTGCCAGCAGCACCCCAGGGTATAGCTCACCCCTCCACTTT | CASSTPGYSSPLHF | TRBJ1-6 | many | - | TRBV7-2
TGTGCCAGCAGCTTATCTAGGTACAATGAGCAGTTCTTC | CASSLSRYNEQFF | TRBJ2-1 | many | - | TRBV7-2
TGTGCCAGCAGCTTAGATATGCAGGGGGCTAACTATGGCTACACCTTC | CASSLDMQGANYGYTF | TRBJ1-2 | few | TRBD1 | TRBV7-2
TGTGCCAGCAGCAGGGGAGGAGACTATGGCTACACCTTC | CASSRGGDYGYTF | TRBJ1-2 | - | - | TRBV6-8
TGTGCCAGCAGCCGCCTAGCGGGAGAGCTGAATGAGCAGTTCTTC | CASSRLAGELNEQFF | TRBJ2-1 | - | TRBD2 | TRBV14
TGTGCCAGCAGCTTCCACGCGTTACCCTTAGGACTAGCGGGGGGGCCAGGTCCCACAGATACGCAGTATTTT | CASSFHALPLGLAGGPGPTDTQYF | TRBJ2-3 | many | TRBD2 | TRBV7-2
TGTGCCAGCAGCTTGCGGGGGCAGCCTCAAGGGAACACTGAAGCTTTCTTT | CASSLRGQPQGNTEAFF | TRBJ1-1 | few | - | TRBV7-6
TGTGCCAGCAGTTTTAGGGGATTGAGAGATGGCTACACCTTC | CASSFRGLRDGYTF | TRBJ1-2 | - | - | TRBV27
TGTGCCAGCAGTAATACCGCCTACAATGAGCAGTTCTTC | CASSNTAYNEQFF | TRBJ2-1 | many | - | TRBV7-2
TGTGCCAGCAGTCTCGGCAGGGGACGCCCAGATACGCAGTATTTT | CASSLGRGRPDTQYF | TRBJ2-3 | - | - | TRBV6-1
TGTGCCAGCAGCTTTACCGGGACAGGCGAGCAGTACTTC | CASSFTGTGEQYF | TRBJ2-7 | - | TRBD1 | TRBV7-2
TGTGCCAGCAGTGATAGCGGGGCCTCCACGGTTACGCAGTATTTT | CASSDSGASTVTQYF | TRBJ2-3 | - | TRBD2 | TRBV2
TGTGCCAGCAGCTTAGGGACTAGCGGGGGGTTAGGAGCCAAAAACATTCAGTACTTC | CASSLGTSGGLGAKNIQYF | TRBJ2-4 | - | TRBD2 | TRBV7-8
TGTGCCAGCAGTCCCCACCCTATGGCCCCGCAGTTCTTC | CASSPHPMAPQFF | TRBJ2-1 | - | - | TRBV2
TGTGCCAGCAGTGCGCAGATGAACACTGAAGCTTTCTTT | CASSAQMNTEAFF | TRBJ1-1 | - | - | TRBV2
TGTGCTAGTGGTCCCCCCCCCGCAGGGTCCAAGGGGTACGAGCAGTACTTC | CASGPPPAGSKGYEQYF | TRBJ2-7 | - | - | TRBV12-5
TGTGCCAGCAGGAGGGACAGGTTCAGGAATTCACCCCTCCACTTT | CASRRDRFRNSPLHF | TRBJ1-6 | - | TRBD1 | TRBV2
TGTGCCAGTAGAATAGGCTCTGGAAACACCATATATTTT | CASRIGSGNTIYF | TRBJ1-3 | few | - | TRBV19
TGCGCCAGCAGGGTCCGCTTGGGGGACCGCCATGGTGAGCAGTTCTTC | CASRVRLGDRHGEQFF | TRBJ2-1 | once | - | TRBV5-1
TGTGCCAGCAGCCCGTCGGCGGGGAATGAGCAGTTCTTC | CASSPSAGNEQFF | TRBJ2-1 | - | - | TRBV7-6
TGTGCCATCAGTGCAGGGGAGGGGAACACAGATACGCAGTATTTT | CAISAGEGNTDTQYF | TRBJ2-3 | - | - | TRBV10-3
TGTGCCAGCAGCTTCGCGGGGGCGCGAGGCACAGATACGCAGTATTTT | CASSFAGARGTDTQYF | TRBJ2-3 | - | - | TRBV7-2
TGTGCCAGCAGGCCAGGCAATCCCCTTAACACTGAAGCTTTCTTT | CASRPGNPLNTEAFF | TRBJ1-1 | many | - | TRBV7-2
TGTGCCACCGAATCAGTTTACTATGGCTACACCTTC | CATESVYYGYTF | TRBJ1-2 | few | - | TRBV7-6
TGCGCCAGCAGCCCCACCTCTTGGCGGGAGGCAGAGACCCAGTACTTC | CASSPTSWREAETQYF | TRBJ2-5 | - | TRBD2 | TRBV4-1
TGTGCCAGCAGTGGACGGGTAGCCAAAAACATTCAGTACTTC | CASSGRVAKNIQYF | TRBJ2-4 | once | - | TRBV6-1
TGTGCCAGCAGTCCGGAGGGTCACGAGCCCCAGCATTTT | CASSPEGHEPQHF | TRBJ1-5 | - | - | TRBV12-3/TRBV12-4
TGTGCCAGCAGCTTAAGTGATGAAAAACTGTTTTTT | CASSLSDEKLFF | TRBJ1-4 | few | - | TRBV7-2
TGTGCCAGCAGCTTGACAGGGGGGCCGGGGAAACTGTTTTTT | CASSLTGGPGKLFF | TRBJ1-4 | - | TRBD1 | TRBV12-3/TRBV12-4
TGTGCCAGCAGCGCCGGGACGGGCTATGGCTACACCTTC | CASSAGTGYGYTF | TRBJ1-2 | few | - | TRBV7-6
TGTGCCACCAGTGATAAGCCCGGGGAGCTGTTTTTT | CATSDKPGELFF | TRBJ2-2 | - | - | TRBV24-1
TGTGCCAGCAGCTTAGCGGGACACTATGGCTACACCTTC | CASSLAGHYGYTF | TRBJ1-2 | few | - | TRBV7-2
TGTGCCACGACCATTCATCCCCCACAGCTATCGAAGGGCTACACCTTC | CATTIHPPQLSKGYTF | TRBJ1-2 | few | - | TRBV24-1
TGCGCCAGCAGCCAAACCTTCGGGGGAGCGGGAGAGACCCAGTACTTC | CASSQTFGGAGETQYF | TRBJ2-5 | - | - | TRBV4-3
TGTGCCAGCAGTTTGGGAACCACAGATACGCAGTATTTT | CASSLGTTDTQYF | TRBJ2-3 | many | - | TRBV12-3/TRBV12-4